This T cell receptor beta chain was observed in a study of OX40 agonist ivuxolimab in advanced cancers. Trimming pared 3 bases from V and 12 bases from J, leaving 15 bases between. Germline values: CDR1 PRHDT, CDR2 FYEKMQ (reference sequence). CDR3 length: 12 residues. Repertoires were generated with immunoSEQ multiplex PCR, while TCRdb's copy carries only in-frame clones and drops some. This table holds about 45,000 clones, 84% found once. The source is an adult with an advanced solid tumor such as melanoma, head and neck, liver or kidney cancer. This sample comprised CD4+ or CD8+ T cells sorted from blood, obtained in a trial of the OX40 agonist ivuxolimab. The chain joins TRBV13 to TRBJ2-7; no clear D gene. The CDR3 sequence is CASSFTDRLPYF. The CDR3, as DNA: TGTGCCAGCAGCTTTACGGACCGGCTCCCGTACTTC. The full variable domain, rest sourced from reference TRBV13 and TRBJ2-7, is AAGVIQSPRHLIKEKRETATLKCYPIPRHDTVYWYQQGPGQDPQFLISFYEKMQSDKGSIPDRFSAQQFSDYHSELNMSSLELGDSALYFCASSFTDRLPYFGPGTRLTVT.